The table lists the clone carrying this TCR beta chain with many counts. Its antigen is currently unknown. This record comes from a study of identical twins. Study-level findings and limits: An excess of low generation probability was shown by twin-shared out-of-frame alpha sequences. Insertion counts were lower in abundant cord blood beta clonotypes, a trend that memory repertoires did not show. Not following the same donors, the study drew its conclusions from cross-sectional statistical analysis.

MiXCR was run by TCRdb on the 5' RACE reads, yielding one entry per CDR3 protein. The data show about 890,000 distinct CDR3 sequences, with about 12% seen just once and about 1.5% held by the top ten. V lost 3 bases and J lost 2, with 10 bases in between. The germline V gene has CDR1 MNHEY and CDR2 SVGAGI. The CDR3 sequence is 14 residues long. The same data also went into a second study, on yellow fever vaccine responses in identical twins. From that study: Reportedly, the T cell response mounted by twins to vaccine seemed partly convergent, partly personalized.

This sequence was found in a woman younger than 30 in good health. The sample comprised PBMCs. V is TRBV6-5 and J is TRBJ1-2, with D perhaps matching TRBD1 (5 bases). CDR3 protein: CASSYWGLNYGYTF. The CDR3, as DNA: TGTGCCAGCAGTTATTGGGGGTTGAACTATGGCTACACCTTC.